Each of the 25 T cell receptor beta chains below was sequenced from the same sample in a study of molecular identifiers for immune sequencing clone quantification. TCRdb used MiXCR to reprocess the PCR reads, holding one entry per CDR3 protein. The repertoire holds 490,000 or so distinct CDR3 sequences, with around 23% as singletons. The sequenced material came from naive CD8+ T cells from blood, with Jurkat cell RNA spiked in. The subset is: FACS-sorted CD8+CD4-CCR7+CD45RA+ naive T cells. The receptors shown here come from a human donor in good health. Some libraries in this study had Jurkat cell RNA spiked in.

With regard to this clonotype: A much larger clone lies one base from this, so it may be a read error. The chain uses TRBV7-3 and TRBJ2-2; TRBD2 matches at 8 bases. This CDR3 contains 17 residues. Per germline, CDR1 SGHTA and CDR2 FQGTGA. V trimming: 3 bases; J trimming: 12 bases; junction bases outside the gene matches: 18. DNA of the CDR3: TGTGCCAGCAGCTTCTTCGCTGGACTAGCTGCACTCCTGCAGCTGTTTTTT. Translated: CASSFFAGLAALLQLFF.

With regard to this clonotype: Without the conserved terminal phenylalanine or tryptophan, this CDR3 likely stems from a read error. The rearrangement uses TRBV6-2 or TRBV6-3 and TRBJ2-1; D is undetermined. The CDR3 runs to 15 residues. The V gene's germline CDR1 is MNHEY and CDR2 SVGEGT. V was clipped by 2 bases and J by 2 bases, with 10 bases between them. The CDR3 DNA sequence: TGTGCCAGCAGTTACCAGGCGGCCGCCTACAATGAGCAGTTCCTC. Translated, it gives CASSYQAAAYNEQFL.

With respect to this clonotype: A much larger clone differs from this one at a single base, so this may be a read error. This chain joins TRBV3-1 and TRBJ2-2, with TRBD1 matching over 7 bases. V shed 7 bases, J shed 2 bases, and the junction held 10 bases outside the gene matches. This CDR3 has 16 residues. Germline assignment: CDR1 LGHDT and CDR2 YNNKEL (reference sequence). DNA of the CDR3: TGTGCCAGCAACCAGGGGGATCCGATTAACACCGGGGAGCTGTTTTTT. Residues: CASNQGDPINTGELFF.

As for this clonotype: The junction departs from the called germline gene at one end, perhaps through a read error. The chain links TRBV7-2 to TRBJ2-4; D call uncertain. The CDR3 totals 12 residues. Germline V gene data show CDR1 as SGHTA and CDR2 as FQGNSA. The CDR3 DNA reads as TGTGCCAGCAGCTCAGTCAAAAACATTCGGTACTTC. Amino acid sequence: CASSSVKNIRYF.

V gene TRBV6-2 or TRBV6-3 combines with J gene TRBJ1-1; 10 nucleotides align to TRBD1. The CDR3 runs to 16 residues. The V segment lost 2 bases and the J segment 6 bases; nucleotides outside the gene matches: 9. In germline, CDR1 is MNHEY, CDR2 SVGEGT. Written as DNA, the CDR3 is TGTGCCAGCAGTTACGACGACAGGGGGCTAGACGCTGAAGCTTTCTTT. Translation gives CASSYDDRGLDAEAFF.

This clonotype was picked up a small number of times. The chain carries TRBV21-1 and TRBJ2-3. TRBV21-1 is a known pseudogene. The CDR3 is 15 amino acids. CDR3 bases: TGTGCCAGCAGTCACCATCAGACACGTGCAGATACGCAGTATTTT. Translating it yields CASSHHQTRADTQYF.

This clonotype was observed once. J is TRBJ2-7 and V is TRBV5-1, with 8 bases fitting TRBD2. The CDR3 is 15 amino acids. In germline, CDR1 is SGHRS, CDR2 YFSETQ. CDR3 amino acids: CPRSLGGGASYEQYF. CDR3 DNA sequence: TGCCCCCGCAGCCTCGGGGGGGGGGCCTCCTACGAGCAGTACTTC. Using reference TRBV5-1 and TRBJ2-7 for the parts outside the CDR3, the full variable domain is KAGVTQTPRYLIKTRGQQVTLSCSPISGHRSVSWYQQTPGQGLQFLFEYFSETQRNKGNFPGRFSGRQFSNSRSEMNVSTLELGDSALYLCPRSLGGGASYEQYFGPGTRLTVT.

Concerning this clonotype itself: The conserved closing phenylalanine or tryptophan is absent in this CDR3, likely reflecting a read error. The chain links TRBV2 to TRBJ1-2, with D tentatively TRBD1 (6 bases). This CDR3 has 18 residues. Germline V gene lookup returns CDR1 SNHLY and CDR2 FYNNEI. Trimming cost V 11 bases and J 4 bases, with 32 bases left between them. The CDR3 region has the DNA TGTGCCCGCGGTGCGCAGAGGGGGTACCCAAGACAGCCCTATGGCTACACCCTC. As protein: CARGAQRGYPRQPYGYTL.

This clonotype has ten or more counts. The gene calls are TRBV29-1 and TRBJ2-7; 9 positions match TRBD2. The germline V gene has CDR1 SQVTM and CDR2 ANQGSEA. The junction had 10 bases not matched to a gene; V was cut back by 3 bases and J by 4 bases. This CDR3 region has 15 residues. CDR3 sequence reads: CSVELRNSGSYEQYF. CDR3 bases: TGCAGCGTTGAGCTCCGGAATAGCGGGAGTTACGAGCAGTACTTC.

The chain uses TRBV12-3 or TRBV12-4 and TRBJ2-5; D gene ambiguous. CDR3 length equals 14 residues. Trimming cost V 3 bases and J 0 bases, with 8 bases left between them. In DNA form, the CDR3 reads TGTGCCAGCAGTTTCGTTGGCTACCAAGAGACCCAGTACTTC. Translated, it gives CASSFVGYQETQYF.

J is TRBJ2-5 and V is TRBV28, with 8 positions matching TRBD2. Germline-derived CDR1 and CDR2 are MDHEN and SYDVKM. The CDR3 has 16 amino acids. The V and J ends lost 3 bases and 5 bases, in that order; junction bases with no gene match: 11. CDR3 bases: TGTGCCAGCAGTTTCCCGGTGGCCAGCGGGAGCGAGACCCAGTACTTC. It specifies CASSFPVASGSETQYF.

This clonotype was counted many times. The CDR3 DNA follows: TGCGCCAGCAGCCAAGAATACGGGACTGAAGCTTTCTTT. Translation gives CASSQEYGTEAFF. The chain uses TRBV4-1 and TRBJ1-1; D unclear. The length of the CDR3 is 13 residues. The ends were cut back, 0 bases at V and 5 bases at J, with 7 bases in the middle. CDR1 is MGHRA and CDR2 is YSYEKL in the germline V gene.

CDR3 protein: CASSGKVFF. Written as DNA, the CDR3 is TGTGCCAGCAGTGGAAAGGTTTTCTTT. This chain connects TRBV6-1 to TRBJ1-1; D is unresolved. Germline loops: CDR1 MNHNS, CDR2 SASEGT. This CDR3 spans 9 amino acids. V was pared by 4 bases and J by 13 bases, with 7 bases between.

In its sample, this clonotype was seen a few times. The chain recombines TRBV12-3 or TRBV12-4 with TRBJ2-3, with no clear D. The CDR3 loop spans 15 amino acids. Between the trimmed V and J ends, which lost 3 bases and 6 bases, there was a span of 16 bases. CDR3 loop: CASSFTVVAQDTQYF. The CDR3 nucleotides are TGTGCCAGCAGTTTCACAGTGGTAGCACAGGATACGCAGTATTTT.

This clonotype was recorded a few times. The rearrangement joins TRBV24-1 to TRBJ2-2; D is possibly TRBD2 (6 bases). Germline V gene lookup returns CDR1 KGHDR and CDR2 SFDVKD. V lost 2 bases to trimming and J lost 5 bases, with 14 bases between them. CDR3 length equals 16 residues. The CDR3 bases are TGTGCCACCAGTGATTACAACCTGGAGGGGACCGGGGAGCTGTTTTTT. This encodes CATSDYNLEGTGELFF.

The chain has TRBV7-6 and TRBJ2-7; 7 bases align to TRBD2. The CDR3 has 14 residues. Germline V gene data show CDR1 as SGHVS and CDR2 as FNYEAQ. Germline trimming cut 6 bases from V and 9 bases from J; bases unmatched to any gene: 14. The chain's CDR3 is CASSKSGILDRQYF. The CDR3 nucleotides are TGTGCCAGCAGTAAAAGCGGGATCCTAGATCGGCAGTACTTC.

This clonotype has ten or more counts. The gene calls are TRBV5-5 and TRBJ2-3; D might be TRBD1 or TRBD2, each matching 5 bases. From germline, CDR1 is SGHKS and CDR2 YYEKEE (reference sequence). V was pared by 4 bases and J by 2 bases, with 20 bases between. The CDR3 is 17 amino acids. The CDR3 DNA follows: TGTGCCAGCAGCAAGCACAAAACCGGGACCCTCACAGATACGCAGTATTTT. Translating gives CASSKHKTGTLTDTQYF. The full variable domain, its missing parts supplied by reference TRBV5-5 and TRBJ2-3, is DAGVTQSPTHLIKTRGQQVTLRCSPISGHKSVSWYQQVLGQGPQFIFQYYEKEERGRGNFPDRFSARQFPNYSSELNVNALLLGDSALYLCASSKHKTGTLTDTQYFGPGTRLTVL.

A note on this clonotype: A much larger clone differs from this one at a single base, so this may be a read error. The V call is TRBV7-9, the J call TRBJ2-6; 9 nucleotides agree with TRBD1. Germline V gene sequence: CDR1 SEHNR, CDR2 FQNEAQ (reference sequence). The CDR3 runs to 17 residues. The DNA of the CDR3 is TGTGCCAGCAGCCGGGACAGGGCCGACTCTGGGGCCAACGTCCGGACTTTC. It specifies CASSRDRADSGANVRTF.

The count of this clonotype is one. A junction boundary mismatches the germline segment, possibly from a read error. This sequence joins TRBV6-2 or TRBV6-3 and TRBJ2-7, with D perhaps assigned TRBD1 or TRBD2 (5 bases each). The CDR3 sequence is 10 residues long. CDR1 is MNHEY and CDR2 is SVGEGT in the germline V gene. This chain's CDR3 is CAGRDDEQYF. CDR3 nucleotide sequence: TGTGCCGGCAGGGACGACGAGCAGTACTTC.

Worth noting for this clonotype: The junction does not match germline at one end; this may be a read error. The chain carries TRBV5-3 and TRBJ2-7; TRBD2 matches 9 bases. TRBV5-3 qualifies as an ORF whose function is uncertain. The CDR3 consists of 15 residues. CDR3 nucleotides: TGTGCCAGCAGCCCCCCGGCTAGCGGGGCCTACAAGCAGTACTTC. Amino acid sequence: CASSPPASGAYKQYF.

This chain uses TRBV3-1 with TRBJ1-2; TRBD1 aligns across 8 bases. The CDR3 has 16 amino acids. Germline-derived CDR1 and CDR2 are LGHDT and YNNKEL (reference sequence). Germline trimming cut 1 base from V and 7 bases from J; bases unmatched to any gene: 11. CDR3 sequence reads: CASSQATGQAFPGYTF. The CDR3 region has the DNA TGTGCCAGCAGCCAAGCCACGGGACAGGCCTTTCCTGGCTACACCTTC.

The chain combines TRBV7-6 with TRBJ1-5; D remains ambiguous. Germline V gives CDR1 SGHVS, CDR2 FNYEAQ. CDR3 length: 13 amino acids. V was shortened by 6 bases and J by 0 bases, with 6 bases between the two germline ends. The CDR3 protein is CASRRLSNQPQHF. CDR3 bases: TGTGCCAGCAGGAGGCTTAGCAATCAGCCCCAGCATTTT.

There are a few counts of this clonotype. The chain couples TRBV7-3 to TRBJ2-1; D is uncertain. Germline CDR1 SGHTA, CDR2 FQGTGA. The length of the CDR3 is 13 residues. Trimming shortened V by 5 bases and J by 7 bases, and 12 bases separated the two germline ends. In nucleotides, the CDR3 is TGTGCCAGCAGCCCCCAGAATTCGAATGAGCAGTTCTTC. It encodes CASSPQNSNEQFF.

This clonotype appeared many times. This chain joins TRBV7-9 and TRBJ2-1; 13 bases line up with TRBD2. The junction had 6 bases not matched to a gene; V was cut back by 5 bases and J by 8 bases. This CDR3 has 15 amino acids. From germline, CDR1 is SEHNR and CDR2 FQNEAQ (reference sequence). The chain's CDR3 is CASSPGTSGTDEQFF. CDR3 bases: TGTGCCAGCAGCCCTGGGACTAGCGGGACCGATGAGCAGTTCTTC.

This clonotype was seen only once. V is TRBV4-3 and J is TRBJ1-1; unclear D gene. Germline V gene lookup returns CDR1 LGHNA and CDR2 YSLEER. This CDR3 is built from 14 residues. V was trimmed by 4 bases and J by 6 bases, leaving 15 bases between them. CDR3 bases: TGCGCCAGCAGCCGAGATAGGGCTCGCGCTGAAGCTTTCTTT. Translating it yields CASSRDRARAEAFF.